This TCR beta chain was captured in a study of cytomegalovirus exposure and HLA in healthy donors. Germline trimming cut 6 bases from V and 5 bases from J; bases unmatched to any gene: 10. This CDR3 comprises 15 residues. Germline V gene lookup returns CDR1 MDHEN and CDR2 SYDVKM. Study conclusions and caveats: It was reportedly the case that the classifier diagnosed cytomegalovirus status with high specificity and sensitivity. The study listed around 150 cytomegalovirus-associated TCR beta chains.

As for this clone: Its antigen is not known.

The study drew the donors from its approximately 110-subject validation cohort, separate from the roughly 700-subject first cohort. Method: immunoSEQ multiplex PCR; TCRdb's copy keeps in-frame clones and lacks some. The sample gives over 200,000 clones, more than 75% of which show up once; more than 1.5% is in the top ten. Sequencing used PBMCs. The chain recombines TRBV28 with TRBJ2-3; TRBD2 matches 8 bases. This clonotype originated in a woman aged 18-29 years in good health and CMV-seropositive. DNA of the CDR3: TGTGCCAGCAGCCTCGGGACTAGGGGGAGAGATACGCAGTATTTT. Protein: CASSLGTRGRDTQYF.